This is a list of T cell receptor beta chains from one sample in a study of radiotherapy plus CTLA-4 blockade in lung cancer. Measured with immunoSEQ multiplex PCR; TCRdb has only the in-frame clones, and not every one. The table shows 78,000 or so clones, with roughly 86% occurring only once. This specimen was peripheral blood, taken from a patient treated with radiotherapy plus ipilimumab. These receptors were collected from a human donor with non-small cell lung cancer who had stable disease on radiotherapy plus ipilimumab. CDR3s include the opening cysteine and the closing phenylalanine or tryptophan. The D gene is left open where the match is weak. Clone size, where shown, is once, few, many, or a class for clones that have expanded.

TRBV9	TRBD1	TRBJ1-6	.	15	TGTGCCAGCAGCGTACTCGGACAGGGCAATTCACCCCTCCACTTT	CASSVLGQGNSPLHF
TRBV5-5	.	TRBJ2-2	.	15	TGTGCCAGCAGCAGGGACGGAGCCTACACCGGGGAGCTGTTTTTT	CASSRDGAYTGELFF
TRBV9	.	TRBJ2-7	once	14	TGTGCCAGCAGCGTAGTGGCAACGGGGTACGAGCAGTACTTC	CASSVVATGYEQYF
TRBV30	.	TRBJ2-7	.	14	TGTGCCTGGAGGGGGATACCGAGCTCCTACGAGCAGTACTTC	CAWRGIPSSYEQYF
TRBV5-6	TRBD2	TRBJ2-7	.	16	TGTGCCAGCAGCTCGGGACTAGCGGGAGGGCGGTACGAGCAGTACTTC	CASSSGLAGGRYEQYF
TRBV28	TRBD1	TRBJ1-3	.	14	TGTGCCAGCAGACCTAGACAGGGAGGAAACACCATATATTTT	CASRPRQGGNTIYF
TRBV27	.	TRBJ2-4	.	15	TGTGCCAGCAGTTTTGGCGCGGTGGGCAAAAACATTCAGTACTTC	CASSFGAVGKNIQYF
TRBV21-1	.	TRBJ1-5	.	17	TGTGCCAGCAGCAAAGCGAGGGGTACTTTTCCCGGTGGGCCCCAGCATTTT	CASSKARGTFPGGPQHF
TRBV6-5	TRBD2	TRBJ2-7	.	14	TGTGCCAGCAGCCACGGGACTAGATACTACGAGCAGTACTTC	CASSHGTRYYEQYF
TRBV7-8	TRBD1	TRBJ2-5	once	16	TGTGCCAGCAGCCCACAGCCCGGGACAGGGGGAGAGACCCAGTACTTC	CASSPQPGTGGETQYF
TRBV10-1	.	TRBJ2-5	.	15	TGCGCCAGCAGTGACCGGGGAAGACACCAAGAGACCCAGTACTTC	CASSDRGRHQETQYF
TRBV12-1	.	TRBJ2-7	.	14	TGTGCCAGCATCGCGACAGGGAAAGGCTACGAGCAGTACTTC	CASIATGKGYEQYF
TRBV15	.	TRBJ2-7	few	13	TGTGCCACCAGCAGAGAGGCAGGGCCGGAGCAGTACTTC	CATSREAGPEQYF
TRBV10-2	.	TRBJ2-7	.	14	TGCGCCAGCAGTGAGCAAGGGATGTCCTACGAGCAGTACTTC	CASSEQGMSYEQYF
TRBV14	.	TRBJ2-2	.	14	TGTGCCAGCAGCCAAGTGATCGGGTACGGGGAGCTGTTTTTT	CASSQVIGYGELFF
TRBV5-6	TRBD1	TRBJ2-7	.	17	TGTGCCAGCAGCTTGGGCGGACCGGGACAGAGCTCCTACGAGCAGTACTTC	CASSLGGPGQSSYEQYF
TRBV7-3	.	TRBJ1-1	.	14	TGTGCCAGCAGCAAGGACATTATGAACACTGAAGCTTTCTTT	CASSKDIMNTEAFF
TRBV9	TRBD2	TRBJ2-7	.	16	TGTGCCAGCAGCGTCCAAGCGGGAGGAGCCCCCTACGAGCAGTACTTC	CASSVQAGGAPYEQYF
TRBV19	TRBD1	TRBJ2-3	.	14	TGTGCCAGTAGTGACAGGGGGCTTTCAGATACGCAGTATTTT	CASSDRGLSDTQYF
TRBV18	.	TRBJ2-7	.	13	TGTGCCAGCTCCGGGGAGGGGGCCTACGAGCAGTACTTC	CASSGEGAYEQYF
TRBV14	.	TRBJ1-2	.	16	TGTGCCAGCAGCCAAGAGGGGAAACCCCCGCACTATGGCTACACCTTC	CASSQEGKPPHYGYTF
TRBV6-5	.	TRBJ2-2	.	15	TGTGCCAGCAAACTACTCTCAGGGAACACCGGGGAGCTGTTTTTT	CASKLLSGNTGELFF
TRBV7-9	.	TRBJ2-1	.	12	TGTGCCAGCCCAGGGGGGATTAATGAGCAGTTCTTC	CASPGGINEQFF
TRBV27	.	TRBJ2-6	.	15	TGTGCCAGCAGATTCGACACTTCTGGGGCCAACGTCCTGACTTTC	CASRFDTSGANVLTF
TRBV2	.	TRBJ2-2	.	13	TGTGCCAGCAGTGACAGCAACACCGGGGAGCTGTTTTTT	CASSDSNTGELFF
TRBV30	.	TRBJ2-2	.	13	TGTGCCTGGAGGACAGGACACACCGGGGAGCTGTTTTTT	CAWRTGHTGELFF
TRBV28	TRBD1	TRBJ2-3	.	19	TGTGCCAGCAGAGCTCGGATCCGGGACAGGGGTTATGGCACAGATACGCAGTATTTT	CASRARIRDRGYGTDTQYF
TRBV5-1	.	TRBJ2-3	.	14	TGCGCCAGCACCTTACTAGGTCATCCGGATACGCAGTATTTT	CASTLLGHPDTQYF
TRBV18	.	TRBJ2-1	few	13	TGTGCCAGCTCGCTCACAAGAAACAATGAGCAGTTCTTC	CASSLTRNNEQFF
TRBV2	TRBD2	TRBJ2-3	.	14	TGTGCCAGCAGTGAGTGGGTAGCGGGGGCACCCCTGGATTTT	CASSEWVAGAPLDF
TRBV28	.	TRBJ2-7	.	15	TGTGCCAGCAGTCACGACTTGACAGGTTCCTACGAGCAGTACTTC	CASSHDLTGSYEQYF
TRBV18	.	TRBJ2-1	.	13	TGTGCCAGCTCACCCACGGGGGCCAATGAGCAGTTCTTC	CASSPTGANEQFF
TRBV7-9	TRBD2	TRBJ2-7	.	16	TGTGCCAGCAGCTGGGGACTAGCGGGGACCCTAAGCGAGCAGTACTTC	CASSWGLAGTLSEQYF
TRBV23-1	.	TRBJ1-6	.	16	TGCGCCAGCAGTCAATCGATGGGCGCGTATAATTCACCCCTCCACTTT	CASSQSMGAYNSPLHF
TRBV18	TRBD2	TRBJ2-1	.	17	TGTGCCAGCTCACCAGTACTGGGACTAGCGGGAGGGGTTGAGCAGTTCTTC	CASSPVLGLAGGVEQFF
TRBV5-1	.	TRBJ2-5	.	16	TGCGCCAGCAGCCCGAGGGGTGGCCAGGGACAAGAGACCCAGTACTTC	CASSPRGGQGQETQYF
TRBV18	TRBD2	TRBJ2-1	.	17	TGTGCCAGCTCACCACCGCTGCGGGGGGGCCGCTACAATGAGCAGTTCTTC	CASSPPLRGGRYNEQFF
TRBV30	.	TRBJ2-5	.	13	TGTGCCTGGAGTGTAAGGACGAGGGAGACCCAGTACTTC	CAWSVRTRETQYF
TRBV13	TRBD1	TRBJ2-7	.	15	TGTGCCAGCAGTCTGGACAGGGGGCGCAGCTACGAGCAGTACTTC	CASSLDRGRSYEQYF
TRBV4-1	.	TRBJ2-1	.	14	TGCGCCAGCAGCCAAGCAAGGGGTTTGAGTGAGCAGTTCTTC	CASSQARGLSEQFF
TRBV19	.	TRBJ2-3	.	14	TGTGCCAGTAGTCCAAGAGGGGGCACAGATACGCAGTATTTT	CASSPRGGTDTQYF
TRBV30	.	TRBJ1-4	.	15	TGTGCCTGGAGTGGGGGTTGGGGGACTAATGAAAAACTGTTTTTT	CAWSGGWGTNEKLFF
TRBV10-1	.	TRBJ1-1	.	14	TGCGCCAGCAGCCGAGGGACGTTGAACACTGAAGCTTTCTTT	CASSRGTLNTEAFF
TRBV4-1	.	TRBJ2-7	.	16	TGCGCCAGCAGCCAAGAGGGTTGGCGGGGCACCTACGAGCAGTACTTC	CASSQEGWRGTYEQYF
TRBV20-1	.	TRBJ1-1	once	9	TGCACTTGGAACACTGAAGCTTTCTTT	CTWNTEAFF
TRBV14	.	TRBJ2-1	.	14	TGTGCCAGCAGCCAAGGAGGGGGGGGCAGGCGCCAGTTCTTC	CASSQGGGGRRQFF
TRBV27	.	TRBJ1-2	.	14	TGTGCCAGCAGTTTCCAGGGAGCTAACTATGGCTACACCTTC	CASSFQGANYGYTF
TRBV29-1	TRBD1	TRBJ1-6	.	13	TGCAGCGTTGGACAGGGGGACACTTCACCCCTCCACTTT	CSVGQGDTSPLHF
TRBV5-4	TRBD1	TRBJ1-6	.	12	TGTGCCAGCAGCCGAGACAGGGGACCCCTCCACTTT	CASSRDRGPLHF
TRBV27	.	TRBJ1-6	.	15	TGTGCCAGCAGTTACACCGCAACCTATAATTCACCCCTCCACTTT	CASSYTATYNSPLHF
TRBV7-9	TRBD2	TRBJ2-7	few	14	TGTGCCAGCAGCTTAACGGGGGGGCCTGAGGCGCAGTACTTC	CASSLTGGPEAQYF
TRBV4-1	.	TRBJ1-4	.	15	TGCGCCAGCAGCCAAGCCCCGGGGTTGGGGGAAAAACTGTTTTTT	CASSQAPGLGEKLFF
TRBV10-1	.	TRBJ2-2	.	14	TGCGCCAGCAGTGAGGAGGGTGGGACCGGGGAGCTGTTTTTT	CASSEEGGTGELFF
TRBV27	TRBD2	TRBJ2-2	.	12	TGTGCCAGCAGTTGGGGGGGCGGGGAGCTGTTTTTT	CASSWGGGELFF
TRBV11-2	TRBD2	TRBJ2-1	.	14	TGTGCCAGCAGCTTACGAGGGAGGGACAATGAGCAGTTCTTC	CASSLRGRDNEQFF
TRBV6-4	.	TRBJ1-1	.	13	TGTGCCAGCTCCCCAACCGGGAGGACTGAAGCTTTCTTT	CASSPTGRTEAFF
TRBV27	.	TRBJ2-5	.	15	TGTGCCAGCAGTTCGAGTCCTGAGCGGCAGGAGACCCAGTACTTC	CASSSSPERQETQYF
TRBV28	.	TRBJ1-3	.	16	TGTGCCAGCACCCCCCCTTTGGCAAACTCTGGAAACACCATATATTTT	CASTPPLANSGNTIYF
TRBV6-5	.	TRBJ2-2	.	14	TGTGCCAGCAGTGTGGGGGGGCAACCCGGGGAGCTGTTTTTT	CASSVGGQPGELFF
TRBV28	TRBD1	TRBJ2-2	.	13	TGTGCCAGTCACAGGGGGAACACCGGGGAGCTGTTTTTT	CASHRGNTGELFF